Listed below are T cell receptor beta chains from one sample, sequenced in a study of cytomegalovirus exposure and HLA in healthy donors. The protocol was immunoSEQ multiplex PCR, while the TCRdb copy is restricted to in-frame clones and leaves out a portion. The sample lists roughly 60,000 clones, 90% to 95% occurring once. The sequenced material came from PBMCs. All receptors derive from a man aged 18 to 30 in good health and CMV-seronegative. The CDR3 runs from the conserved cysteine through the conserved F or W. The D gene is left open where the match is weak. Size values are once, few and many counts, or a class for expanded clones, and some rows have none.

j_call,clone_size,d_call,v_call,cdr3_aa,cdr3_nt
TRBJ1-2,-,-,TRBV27,CASSLSPLYGYTF,TGTGCCAGCAGTTTATCTCCCCTCTATGGCTACACCTTC
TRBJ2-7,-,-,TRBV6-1,CASSDKTRVAYEQYF,TGTGCCAGCAGTGATAAAACCAGGGTAGCCTACGAGCAGTACTTC
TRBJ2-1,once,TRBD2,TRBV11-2,CASSLKKREGQPNEQFF,TGTGCCAGCAGCTTAAAGAAGCGGGAGGGTCAACCCAATGAGCAGTTCTTC
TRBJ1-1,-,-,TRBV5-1,CASSLNMNTEAFF,TGCGCCAGCAGCCTGAACATGAACACTGAAGCTTTCTTT
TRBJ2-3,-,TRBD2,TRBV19,CASSMVSGGTDTQYF,TGTGCCAGTAGTATGGTTAGCGGGGGGACAGATACGCAGTATTTT
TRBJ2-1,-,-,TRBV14,CASSQISASFNEQFF,TGTGCCAGCAGCCAAATTAGCGCCTCATTCAATGAGCAGTTCTTC
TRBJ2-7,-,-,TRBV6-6,CASSYRQQGNYEQYF,TGTGCCAGCAGTTATCGACAGCAGGGGAACTACGAGCAGTACTTC
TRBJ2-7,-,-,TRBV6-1,CASSKTSGTNYEQYF,TGTGCCAGCAGTAAAACCAGCGGGACAAACTACGAGCAGTACTTC
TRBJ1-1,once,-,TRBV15,CATSRDRVENTEAFF,TGTGCCACCAGCAGAGACAGGGTGGAGAACACTGAAGCTTTCTTT
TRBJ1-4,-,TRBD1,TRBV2,CASSYRGTTNEKLFF,TGTGCCAGCAGTTACAGGGGAACGACTAATGAAAAACTGTTTTTT
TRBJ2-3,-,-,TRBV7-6,CASSLELTGTSTDTQYF,TGTGCCAGCAGCTTAGAATTGACAGGTACTAGCACAGATACGCAGTATTTT
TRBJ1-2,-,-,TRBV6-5,CASSYWGANYGYTF,TGTGCCAGCAGTTACTGGGGGGCTAACTATGGCTACACCTTC
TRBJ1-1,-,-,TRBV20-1,CSAGGPTEAFF,TGCAGTGCCGGGGGTCCCACTGAAGCTTTCTTT
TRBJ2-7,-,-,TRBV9,CASSVDSGEPGYEQYF,TGTGCCAGCAGCGTAGATTCCGGGGAGCCGGGGTACGAGCAGTACTTC
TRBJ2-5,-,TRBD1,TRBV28,CASSDPTGGEETQYF,TGTGCCAGCAGTGACCCTACAGGGGGCGAAGAGACCCAGTACTTC
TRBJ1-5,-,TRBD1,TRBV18,CASSAGTAPKGPQHF,TGTGCCAGCTCTGCTGGGACAGCCCCGAAGGGGCCCCAGCATTTT
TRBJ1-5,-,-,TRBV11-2,CASSLSLGNNQPQHF,TGTGCCAGCAGCTTAAGTCTCGGTAACAATCAGCCCCAGCATTTT
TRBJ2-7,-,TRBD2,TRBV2,CATLASGRYYEQYF,TGTGCCACCCTGGCTAGCGGGAGATACTACGAGCAGTACTTC
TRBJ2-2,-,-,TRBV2,CASSEAGVRELFF,TGTGCCAGCAGTGAAGCCGGGGTGAGGGAGCTGTTTTTT
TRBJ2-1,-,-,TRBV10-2,CASSDKGGDYLYNEQFF,TGCGCCAGCAGTGATAAGGGGGGGGACTACCTATACAATGAGCAGTTCTTC
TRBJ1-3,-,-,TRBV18,CASSPGLSNSGNTIYF,TGTGCCAGCTCACCAGGGCTAAGTAACTCTGGAAACACCATATATTTT
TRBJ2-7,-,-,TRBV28,CASGRGYEQYF,TGTGCCAGCGGCCGGGGGTACGAGCAGTACTTC
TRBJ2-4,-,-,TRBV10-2,CASSESGGMAKNIQYF,TGCGCCAGCAGTGAATCTGGCGGGATGGCCAAAAACATTCAGTACTTC
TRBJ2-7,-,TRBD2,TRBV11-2,CASSYLAGVYGEQYF,TGTGCCAGCAGCTACTTAGCGGGAGTTTATGGCGAGCAGTACTTC
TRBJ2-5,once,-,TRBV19,CASSIPAQYF,TGTGCCAGTAGTATTCCGGCCCAGTACTTC
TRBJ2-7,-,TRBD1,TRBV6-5,CASSSEQGWAYEQYF,TGTGCCAGCAGTTCCGAACAGGGGTGGGCCTACGAGCAGTACTTC
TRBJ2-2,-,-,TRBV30,CAWSLLAQNTGELFF,TGTGCCTGGAGTCTCCTAGCACAGAACACCGGGGAGCTGTTTTTT
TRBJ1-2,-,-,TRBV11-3,CASSEVGGRSYGYTF,TGTGCCAGCAGCGAAGTGGGGGGGCGAAGCTATGGCTACACCTTC
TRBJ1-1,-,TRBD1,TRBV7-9,CASSLAIGQGNTEAFF,TGTGCCAGCAGCTTAGCAATTGGACAGGGGAACACTGAAGCTTTCTTT
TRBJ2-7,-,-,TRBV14,CASSQEGKEQYF,TGTGCCAGCAGCCAAGAGGGCAAGGAGCAGTACTTC
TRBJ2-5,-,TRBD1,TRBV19,CASSGQGLQETQYF,TGTGCCAGTAGTGGACAGGGGCTACAAGAGACCCAGTACTTC
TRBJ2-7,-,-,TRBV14,CASSQDIQVIHEQYF,TGTGCCAGCAGCCAAGATATACAGGTTATTCACGAGCAGTACTTC
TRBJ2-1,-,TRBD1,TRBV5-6,CASSPDRGIFVVNEQFF,TGTGCCAGCAGCCCCGACAGGGGAATCTTTGTAGTAAATGAGCAGTTCTTC
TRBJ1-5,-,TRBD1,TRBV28,CASARGWGTGGPRASNQPQHF,TGTGCCAGCGCCCGAGGATGGGGGACAGGGGGCCCCCGCGCCAGCAATCAGCCCCAGCATTTT
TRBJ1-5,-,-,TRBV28,CASSLSMGLNSNQPQHF,TGTGCCAGCAGTTTATCGATGGGACTGAATAGCAATCAGCCCCAGCATTTT
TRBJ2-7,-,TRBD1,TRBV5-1,CASSSDRGIYEQYF,TGCGCCAGCAGCTCCGACAGGGGAATCTACGAGCAGTACTTC
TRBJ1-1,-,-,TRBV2,CASLTRSANTEAFF,TGTGCCAGCCTTACGAGGAGTGCCAACACTGAAGCTTTCTTT
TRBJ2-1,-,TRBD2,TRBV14,CASSPEGLAGEGNEQFF,TGTGCCAGCAGCCCCGAGGGACTAGCGGGAGAAGGCAATGAGCAGTTCTTC
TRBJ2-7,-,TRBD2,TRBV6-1,CATAGTGGKEQYF,TGTGCCACCGCTGGGACGGGAGGTAAGGAGCAGTACTTC
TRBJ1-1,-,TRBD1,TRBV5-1,CASSLGTGVGTEAFF,TGCGCCAGCAGCTTGGGCACAGGGGTGGGCACTGAAGCTTTCTTT
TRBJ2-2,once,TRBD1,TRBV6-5,CASSRQGENTGELFF,TGTGCCAGCAGTCGACAGGGGGAGAACACCGGGGAGCTGTTTTTT
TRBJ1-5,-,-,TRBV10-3,CAISLGAQDQPQHF,TGTGCCATCAGCCTTGGGGCGCAGGATCAGCCCCAGCATTTT
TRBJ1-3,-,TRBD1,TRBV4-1,CASSQGGQPGNTIYF,TGCGCCAGCAGCCAAGGGGGACAGCCTGGAAACACCATATATTTT
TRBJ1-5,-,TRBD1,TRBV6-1,CASQTGLGNQPQHF,TGTGCCAGCCAGACAGGGCTGGGCAATCAGCCCCAGCATTTT
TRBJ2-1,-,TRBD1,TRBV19,CASSRGQGYNEQFF,TGTGCCAGTAGTAGGGGACAGGGCTACAATGAGCAGTTCTTC
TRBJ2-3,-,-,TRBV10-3,CATQPEQSTDTQYF,TGTGCCACCCAACCAGAACAGAGCACAGATACGCAGTATTTT